The 17 T cell receptor beta chains below come from one sample, sequenced in a study of identifying expanded T cells in peripheral blood. Assay used: immunoSEQ multiplex PCR; TCRdb lists only in-frame clones, some missing. The data hold under 150,000 clones, with 75% to 90% observed a single time. The specimen sequenced was blood. These TCRs come from a person aged 18 to 70 in good health.

This chain links TRBV5-1 with TRBJ2-7, with D perhaps TRBD1 (5 bases). The CDR3 extends over 17 amino acids. Trimming pared 4 bases from V and 1 base from J, leaving 21 bases between. Looked up from germline, CDR1 is SGHRS and CDR2 is YFSETQ. The CDR3 DNA is TGCGCCAGCAGCGTCAACGGACACTTTGCCCTTTCCTACGAGCAGTACTTC. Protein: CASSVNGHFALSYEQYF.

This clone appeared once. The rearrangement links TRBV6-5 to TRBJ2-7; 7 bases agree with TRBD1. The length of the CDR3 is 13 residues. CDR1 MNHEY and CDR2 SVGAGI come from the germline V gene. J lost 3 bases, V lost 4 bases, and 3 bases had no gene match. CDR3 DNA: TGTGCCAGCAGTTTAAACAGGGGCTACGAGCAGTACTTC. This codes for CASSLNRGYEQYF.

This clone ranks as large. The chain links TRBV29-1 to TRBJ1-1; TRBD1 might be the D (5 bases). Germline lookup yields CDR1 SQVTM and CDR2 ANQGSEA. The CDR3 runs to 13 residues. The germline V and J ends were trimmed by 6 bases and 3 bases, with 14 bases remaining between them. The CDR3 DNA sequence: TGCAGCGTGGCTGACAGTAGGTACACTGAAGCTTTCTTT. Its translation is CSVADSRYTEAFF.

The CDR3 DNA reads TGTGCCAGCGCCAATGGACAGGCTGTCTCCTACGAGCAGTACTTC. Translating gives CASANGQAVSYEQYF. The chain combines TRBV28 with TRBJ2-7; 7 bases match TRBD1. Germline trimming cut 8 bases from V and 0 bases from J; bases unmatched to any gene: 10. From germline, CDR1 is MDHEN and CDR2 SYDVKM. The CDR3 has 15 residues.

The chain uses TRBV7-9 and TRBJ2-6; 7 bases agree with TRBD1. Trimming removed 5 bases from V and 0 bases from J; junction bases left unmatched: 10. The CDR3 has 18 amino acids. Germline V lookup: CDR1 SEHNR, CDR2 FQNEAQ (reference sequence). The CDR3 DNA reads TGTGCCAGCAGCCGTCGGACACAGGGGCACTCTGGGGCCAACGTCCTGACTTTC. Protein sequence: CASSRRTQGHSGANVLTF.

The table lists this clone with a count of one. The chain uses TRBV6-6 and TRBJ1-1; D is unresolved. CDR1 and CDR2 from the germline V gene are MNHNY and SVGAGI (reference sequence). V lost 2 bases, J lost 2 bases, and 6 bases lay in between. This CDR3 comprises 13 residues. CDR3 coding DNA: TGTGCCAGCAGTTACCCAGGAAACACTGAAGCTTTCTTT. This gives the protein CASSYPGNTEAFF.

The genes are TRBV18 and TRBJ2-7, with a possible D match to TRBD1 (6 bases). Germline values: CDR1 KGHSH, CDR2 LQKENI. CDR3 length: 15 residues. V lost 1 base and J lost 3, with 13 bases in between. The CDR3 loop is CASSPRGTTNYEQYF. The CDR3 DNA is TGTGCCAGCTCACCACGGGGGACAACCAACTACGAGCAGTACTTC. The full variable domain, rest sourced from reference TRBV18 and TRBJ2-7, is NAGVMQNPRHLVRRRGQEARLRCSPMKGHSHVYWYRQLPEEGLKFMVYLQKENIIDESGMPKERFSAEFPKEGPSILRIQQVVRGDSAAYFCASSPRGTTNYEQYFGPGTRLTVT.

The chain links TRBV7-6 to TRBJ2-1, with 11 bases lining up with TRBD2. This CDR3 has 15 amino acids. Germline lookup yields CDR1 SGHVS and CDR2 FNYEAQ. Trimming cost V 8 bases and J 9 bases; bases outside gene matches: 12. CDR3 residues: CASGLSGRARGEQFF. In DNA form, the CDR3 reads TGTGCCAGCGGTCTTAGCGGGAGGGCCAGGGGTGAGCAGTTCTTC.

The chain uses TRBV19 and TRBJ1-5; TRBD1 matches at 10 bases. V trimming: 6 bases; J trimming: 4 bases; junction bases outside the gene matches: 6. The CDR3 is 15 residues long. Germline V gene sequence: CDR1 LNHDA, CDR2 SQIVND (reference sequence). This CDR3 is CASSPDRGWNQPQHF. CDR3 DNA: TGTGCCAGTAGCCCGGACAGGGGGTGGAATCAGCCCCAGCATTTT.

J is TRBJ2-7 and V is TRBV30, with 7 bases matching TRBD1. Germline V gene lookup returns CDR1 GTSNPN and CDR2 SVGIG (reference sequence). The CDR3 loop spans 11 amino acids. The V gene end was trimmed by 4 bases and the J gene end by 5 bases; junction bases not matched to a gene: 2. Here the CDR3 DNA reads TGTGCCTGGACCCAGGGGGACGAGCAGTACTTC. Its translation: CAWTQGDEQYF.

This rearrangement joins TRBV30 to TRBJ1-4; D uncertain. Germline CDR1 and CDR2: GTSNPN and SVGIG (reference sequence). V was clipped by 4 bases and J by 0 bases, with 9 bases between them. This CDR3 contains 14 residues. CDR3 in DNA: TGTGCCTGGAAGTCTGGTGCAACTAATGAAAAACTGTTTTTT. This gives the protein CAWKSGATNEKLFF.

This clone appeared a few times. This rearrangement joins TRBV9 to TRBJ1-4, with D perhaps matching TRBD1 (6 bases). The V gene lost 3 bases and the J gene lost 0 bases, with 12 bases spanning the gap. Germline assignment: CDR1 SGDLS and CDR2 YYNGEE. This CDR3 is built from 16 residues. The CDR3 is CASSGTGMSTNEKLFF. DNA for the CDR3: TGTGCCAGCAGCGGAACAGGGATGTCAACTAATGAAAAACTGTTTTTT.

The rearrangement links TRBV6-5 to TRBJ2-7, with 8 nucleotides matching TRBD2. CDR1 and CDR2 from the germline V gene are MNHEY and SVGAGI. The CDR3 length is 14 residues. Trimming at V came to 6 bases and at J to 4 bases, leaving 8 bases not matched to a gene. This CDR3 is CASRRLGLAYEQYF. CDR3 DNA sequence: TGTGCCAGCAGACGACTTGGACTAGCTTACGAGCAGTACTTC.

The genes are TRBV6-1 and TRBJ2-5; D tentatively reads TRBD1 or TRBD2 (6 bases each). Germline lookup yields CDR1 MNHNS and CDR2 SASEGT. Trimming left V 6 bases short and J 5 bases short, with 16 bases between. The CDR3 sequence is 14 residues long. The CDR3 sequence: CASSPTGAGETQYF. CDR3 DNA: TGTGCCAGCAGCCCTACGGGGGCCGGGGAGACCCAGTACTTC.

V is TRBV19 and J is TRBJ1-4; D is possibly TRBD1 (5 bases). Germline CDR1 reads LNHDA; CDR2 reads SQIVND (reference sequence). The CDR3 totals 15 residues. V lost 7 bases and J 0 bases, leaving 12 bases between the germline ends. Here the CDR3 reads CASIGTGATNEKLFF. The CDR3 DNA reads as TGTGCCAGTATAGGGACCGGGGCAACTAATGAAAAACTGTTTTTT.

This chain joins TRBV2 and TRBJ2-1; TRBD2 matches at 11 bases. This CDR3 is 18 amino acids long. Losses at the gene ends were 1 base for V and 11 bases for J; bases not matched to a gene: 16. Germline-derived CDR1 and CDR2 are SNHLY and FYNNEI. The CDR3 DNA sequence: TGTGCCAGCAGTGAAGGCTCTAGCGGGGGGCCGAATATCCTTAAGCAGTTCTTC. It is translated as CASSEGSSGGPNILKQFF.

The rearrangement links TRBV29-1 to TRBJ1-2; D is unclear. Trimming cost V 7 bases and J 5 bases, with 14 bases left between them. The CDR3 has 12 amino acids. The germline V gene has CDR1 SQVTM and CDR2 ANQGSEA. The CDR3 DNA is TGCAGCGCCCGAGATGTGTCATATGGCTACACCTTC. Amino acids: CSARDVSYGYTF.